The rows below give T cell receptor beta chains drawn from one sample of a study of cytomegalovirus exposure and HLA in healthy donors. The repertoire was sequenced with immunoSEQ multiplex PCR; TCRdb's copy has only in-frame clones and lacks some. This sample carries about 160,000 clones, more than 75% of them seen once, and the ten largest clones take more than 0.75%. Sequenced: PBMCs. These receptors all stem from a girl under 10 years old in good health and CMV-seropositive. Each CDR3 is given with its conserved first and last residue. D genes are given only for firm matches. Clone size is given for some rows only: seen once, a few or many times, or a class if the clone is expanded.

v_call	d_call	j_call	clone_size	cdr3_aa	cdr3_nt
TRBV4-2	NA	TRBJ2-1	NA	CASSPLGQGSLVEQFF	TGTGCCAGCAGCCCCCTAGGGCAGGGGTCACTTGTGGAGCAGTTCTTC
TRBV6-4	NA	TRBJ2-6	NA	CASGTSSGANVLTF	TGTGCCAGCGGGACAAGCTCTGGGGCCAACGTCCTGACTTTC
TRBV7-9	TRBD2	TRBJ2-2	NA	CASSPGLAGAGELFF	TGTGCCAGCAGCCCCGGACTAGCGGGGGCCGGGGAGCTGTTTTTT
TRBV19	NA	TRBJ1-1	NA	CASTLLRGTEAFF	TGTGCCAGTACGCTTTTAAGAGGAACTGAAGCTTTCTTT
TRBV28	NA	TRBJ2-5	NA	CASSLTSRETQYF	TGTGCCAGCAGTTTAACTAGTAGGGAGACCCAGTACTTC
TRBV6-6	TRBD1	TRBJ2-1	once	CASSQGQVPSNEQFF	TGTGCCAGCAGCCAGGGACAGGTCCCCTCCAATGAGCAGTTCTTC
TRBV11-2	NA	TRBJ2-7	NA	CASSLTRRFGSYEQYF	TGTGCCAGCAGCTTAACACGTCGTTTCGGGAGCTACGAGCAGTACTTC
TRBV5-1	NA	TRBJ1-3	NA	CASSLAGGGNTIYF	TGCGCCAGCAGCCTGGCCGGAGGTGGAAACACCATATATTTT
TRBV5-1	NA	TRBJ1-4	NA	CASSLAPGGLDEKLFF	TGCGCCAGCAGCTTGGCCCCGGGAGGGTTGGATGAAAAACTGTTTTTT
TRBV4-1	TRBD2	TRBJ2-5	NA	CASSQPVASGKETQYF	TGCGCCAGCAGCCAACCGGTCGCTAGCGGGAAAGAGACCCAGTACTTC
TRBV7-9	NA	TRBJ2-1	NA	CASSFPGGEQFF	TGTGCCAGCAGCTTCCCCGGCGGTGAGCAGTTCTTC
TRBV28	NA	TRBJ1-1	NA	CASTKGDTEAFF	TGTGCCAGCACTAAGGGAGACACTGAAGCTTTCTTT
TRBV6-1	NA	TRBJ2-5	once	CASSARTRQETQYF	TGTGCCAGCAGTGCCCGGACTCGGCAAGAGACCCAGTACTTC
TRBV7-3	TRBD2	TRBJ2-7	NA	CASSFLAGGLDEQYF	TGTGCCAGCAGCTTCCTAGCGGGAGGTTTGGACGAGCAGTACTTC
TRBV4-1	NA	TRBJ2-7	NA	CASSQGLAPYEQYF	TGCGCCAGCAGCCAAGGGTTAGCTCCCTACGAGCAGTACTTC
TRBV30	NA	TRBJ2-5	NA	CAWSRETQYF	TGTGCCTGGAGTCGAGAGACCCAGTACTTC
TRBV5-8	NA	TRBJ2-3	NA	CASSLGARTTDTQYF	TGTGCCAGCAGCTTGGGTGCCAGAACCACAGATACGCAGTATTTT
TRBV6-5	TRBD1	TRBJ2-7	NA	CASSPGQRTYEQYF	TGTGCCAGCAGCCCGGGACAGAGAACCTACGAGCAGTACTTC
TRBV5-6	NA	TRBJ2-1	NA	CASSSPGLYNEQFF	TGTGCCAGCAGCTCTCCGGGACTCTACAATGAGCAGTTCTTC
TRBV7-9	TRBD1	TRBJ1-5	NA	CASSLDRGGQPQHF	TGTGCCAGCAGCTTAGACAGGGGTGGACAGCCCCAGCATTTT
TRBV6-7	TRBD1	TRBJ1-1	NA	CASRPGQGYTEAFF	TGTGCCAGCAGGCCGGGACAGGGTTACACTGAAGCTTTCTTT
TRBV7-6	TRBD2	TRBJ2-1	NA	CASSLMAREYISYNEQFF	TGTGCCAGCAGCTTAATGGCGCGGGAGTATATTAGCTACAATGAGCAGTTCTTC
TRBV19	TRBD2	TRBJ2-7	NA	CASSPSGLVSEQYF	TGTGCCAGTAGTCCTAGCGGGTTGGTTTCCGAGCAGTACTTC
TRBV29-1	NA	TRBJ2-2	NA	CSVGTNTGELFF	TGCAGCGTTGGAACAAACACCGGGGAGCTGTTTTTT
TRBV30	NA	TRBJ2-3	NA	CAWSPFRLVGTDTQYF	TGTGCCTGGAGTCCCTTTCGACTTGTCGGGACAGATACGCAGTATTTT
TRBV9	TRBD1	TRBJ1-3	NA	CASSFKDRPGNTIYF	TGTGCCAGCAGCTTCAAGGACAGGCCTGGAAACACCATATATTTT
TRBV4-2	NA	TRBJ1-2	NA	CASSQQNYGYTF	TGTGCCAGCAGCCAGCAGAACTATGGCTACACCTTC
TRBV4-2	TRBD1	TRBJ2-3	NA	CASSQGDRDSYTDTQYF	TGTGCCAGCAGCCAAGGGGACCGGGACAGCTACACAGATACGCAGTATTTT
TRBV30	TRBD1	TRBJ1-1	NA	CASKGQAYTEAFF	TGTGCCTCTAAGGGACAGGCGTACACTGAAGCTTTCTTT
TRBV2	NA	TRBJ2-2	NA	CASSRLVPGELFF	TGTGCCAGCAGTCGACTAGTCCCCGGGGAGCTGTTTTTT
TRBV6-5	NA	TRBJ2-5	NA	CASSQVVQETQYF	TGTGCCAGCAGTCAGGTGGTTCAAGAGACCCAGTACTTC
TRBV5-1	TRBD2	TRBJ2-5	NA	CASSLGLAGGKETQYF	TGCGCCAGCAGCTTGGGACTAGCGGGAGGTAAAGAGACCCAGTACTTC
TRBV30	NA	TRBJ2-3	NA	CAWSVSSFTDTQYF	TGTGCCTGGAGCGTGTCCTCTTTCACAGATACGCAGTATTTT
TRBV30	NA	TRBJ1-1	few	CAWDRPRAEAFF	TGTGCCTGGGACAGGCCCAGGGCTGAAGCTTTCTTT
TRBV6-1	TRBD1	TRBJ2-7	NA	CASSGTGSLYEQYF	TGTGCCAGCAGTGGGACAGGGAGTCTCTACGAGCAGTACTTC
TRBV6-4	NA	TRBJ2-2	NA	CASRVGSDAGELFF	TGTGCCAGCCGAGTGGGCTCCGATGCCGGGGAGCTGTTTTTT
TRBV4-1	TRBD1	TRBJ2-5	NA	CASSQRDRGTETQYF	TGCGCCAGCAGCCAACGGGACAGGGGGACGGAGACCCAGTACTTC
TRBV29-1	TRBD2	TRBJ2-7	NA	CSVEAAGGAYEQYF	TGCAGCGTTGAAGCAGCGGGAGGTGCCTACGAGCAGTACTTC
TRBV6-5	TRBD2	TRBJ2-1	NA	CASSYGTMNEQFF	TGTGCCAGCAGTTACGGGACTATGAATGAGCAGTTCTTC
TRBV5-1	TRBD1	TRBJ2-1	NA	CASSLGAIPGGSYNEQFF	TGCGCCAGCAGCTTGGGTGCCATCCCAGGGGGCTCCTACAATGAGCAGTTCTTC
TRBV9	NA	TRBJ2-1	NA	CASSALASSYNEQFF	TGTGCCAGCAGCGCGCTAGCGTCATCCTACAATGAGCAGTTCTTC
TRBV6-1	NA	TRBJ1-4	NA	CAHSTAGMKEKLFF	TGTGCCCACAGCACGGCAGGGATGAAGGAAAAACTGTTTTTT
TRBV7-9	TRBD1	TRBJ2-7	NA	CASRSTGADLEQYF	TGTGCCAGCAGATCGACAGGGGCCGACCTCGAGCAGTACTTC
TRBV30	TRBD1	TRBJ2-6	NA	CAWSFGAGGANVLTF	TGTGCCTGGAGTTTCGGGGCAGGGGGAGCCAACGTCCTGACTTTC
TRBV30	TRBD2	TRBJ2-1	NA	CAWRKRGYNEQFF	TGTGCCTGGAGGAAGCGGGGTTACAATGAGCAGTTCTTC
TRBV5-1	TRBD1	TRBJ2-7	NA	CASSSVGQGREQYF	TGCGCCAGCAGCTCTGTCGGACAGGGACGCGAGCAGTACTTC
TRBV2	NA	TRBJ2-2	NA	CASSDEGGGIGELFF	TGTGCCAGCAGTGATGAGGGGGGGGGTATCGGGGAGCTGTTTTTT
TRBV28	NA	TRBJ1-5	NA	CASSFHSKNQPQHF	TGTGCCAGCAGTTTCCACTCTAAGAATCAGCCCCAGCATTTT